This TCR beta chain is drawn from a study of T-cell memory formation after mild COVID-19. Overall study: Clusters of TCRs were largely donor specific. General study points: Shrinking CD4+ clones resided mostly in CM and EM, and CD8+ ones in EMRA. Researchers could not confirm that second-wave clones peaking on day 37 targeted SARS-CoV-2.

TCRdb processed the 5' RACE reads anew with MiXCR; each CDR3 protein has one entry. This repertoire shows 450,000 or so distinct CDR3 sequences, roughly 20% found once; its top ten account for 7.5% to 9.5%. In its sample, this clonotype was seen a few times. Antigen specificity is unknown. The V gene lost 6 bases and the J gene lost 7 bases, with 19 bases spanning the gap. Germline V gene lookup returns CDR1 MDHEN and CDR2 SYDVKM. This CDR3 contains 15 residues. Sequencing input: PBMCs or a T cell subset sorted from them (not recorded which). The V gene is TRBV28, the J gene TRBJ2-1; D perhaps matches TRBD1 (6 bases). This TCR was recovered from an adult woman who had mild COVID-19 (a few samples of this study predate the infection). Cell type and time point are not known. The CDR3 protein is CASRPTGIRVNEQFF. The CDR3 nucleotides are TGTGCCAGCAGACCTACAGGGATACGGGTAAATGAGCAGTTCTTC.